This entry lists 18 T cell receptor beta chains sequenced from one sample in a study of cytomegalovirus exposure and HLA in healthy donors. The study ran its PCR with 60 Vbeta and 13 Jbeta primers. Sequenced by immunoSEQ multiplex PCR; TCRdb stores in-frame clones only, minus some. The sample yields 99,000 or so clones, under 85% seen once. The specimen sequenced was PBMCs. Receptors were obtained from a young man in good health and CMV-seronegative.

A few counts support this clone. The chain employs TRBV11-2 and TRBJ1-2; no clear D gene. The CDR3 has 13 residues. In germline, CDR1 is SGHAT, CDR2 FQNNGV. V shed 3 bases and J shed 8 bases, with 13 bases lying between them. CDR3 DNA: TGTGCCAGCAGCTTGGCCGCCGGGGTAGGCTACACCTTC. It encodes CASSLAAGVGYTF. Using reference TRBV11-2 and TRBJ1-2 for the parts outside the CDR3, the full variable domain is EAGVAQSPRYKIIEKRQSVAFWCNPISGHATLYWYQQILGQGPKLLIQFQNNGVVDDSQLPKDRFSAERLKGVDSTLKIQPAKLEDSAVYLCASSLAAGVGYTFGSGTRLTVV.

The rearrangement links TRBV4-2 to TRBJ2-6, with 9 bases fitting TRBD1. The CDR3 extends over 19 amino acids. The J segment lost 2 bases and the V segment lost 3 bases, leaving 11 bases of the junction unmatched. Germline V gene lookup returns CDR1 LGHNA and CDR2 YNFKEQ. The CDR3: CASSHKPGQGGPGANVLTF. The CDR3 nucleotides read TGTGCCAGCAGCCATAAACCGGGACAGGGAGGACCTGGGGCCAACGTCCTGACTTTC.

The chain uses TRBV12-5 and TRBJ1-4; unclear D gene. The germline V gene has CDR1 LGHNT and CDR2 FRNRAP. The V gene lost 6 bases and the J gene lost 3 bases, with 11 bases spanning the gap. The CDR3 is made up of 14 amino acids. DNA for the CDR3: TGTGCTAGTGGACCGGTGGGAGCTAATGAAAAACTGTTTTTT. Its protein product is CASGPVGANEKLFF.

A few counts support this clone. CDR3 bases: TGTGCCAGCAGCCCAGATGGCAGGGGAAGCTCCTACGAGCAGTACTTC. Protein product: CASSPDGRGSSYEQYF. The chain has TRBV7-8 and TRBJ2-7; perhaps TRBD1 as D (6 bases). The CDR3 has 16 residues. V lost 5 bases and J 0 bases, leaving 17 bases between the germline ends. The germline V gene has CDR1 SGHVS and CDR2 FQNEAQ.

This clone was seen just once. The chain recombines TRBV5-4 with TRBJ2-7, with D unclear. Trimming removed 0 bases from V and 4 bases from J, with 8 bases in between. This CDR3 is built from 13 residues. Germline loops: CDR1 SGHNT, CDR2 YYREEE (reference sequence). The CDR3 sequence: CASSLDPVYEQYF. The CDR3 DNA is TGTGCCAGCAGCTTGGATCCGGTTTACGAGCAGTACTTC.

This chain links TRBV25-1 with TRBJ2-7; TRBD1 matches at 12 bases. The CDR3 covers 15 residues. The ends lost 4 bases at V and 4 bases at J; junction bases unmatched: 5. Per the germline V gene, CDR1 is MGHDK and CDR2 is SYGVNS. CDR3 amino acids: CASSAGTGGVYEQYF. The DNA of the CDR3 is TGTGCCAGCAGTGCGGGGACAGGGGGCGTTTACGAGCAGTACTTC.

Only one count was recorded for this clone. The gene calls are TRBV7-6 and TRBJ2-1; 11 nucleotides agree with TRBD2. Germline CDR1 SGHVS, CDR2 FNYEAQ. The CDR3 is 19 residues long. Trimming cost V 2 bases and J 3 bases; bases outside gene matches: 12. CDR3 DNA sequence: TGTGCCAGCAGCTTAACAATCCTAGCGGGGGGCCTACTCTACAATGAGCAGTTCTTC. It is translated as CASSLTILAGGLLYNEQFF.

The V call is TRBV6-6, the J call TRBJ2-2; 10 positions match TRBD2. Germline CDR1 and CDR2: MNHNY and SVGAGI (reference sequence). The CDR3 has 13 amino acids. V shed 6 bases and J 6 bases; nucleotides not matched to a gene: 1. The CDR3 DNA follows: TGTGCCAGCAGCACTAGCGGGGCCGGGGAGCTGTTTTTT. Its protein product is CASSTSGAGELFF.

V usage is TRBV5-1 and J usage is TRBJ2-4; 10 bases are shared with TRBD1. Trimming cost V 4 bases and J 8 bases; bases outside gene matches: 6. The CDR3 is 14 residues long. Germline loops: CDR1 SGHRS, CDR2 YFSETQ. In DNA form, the CDR3 reads TGCGCCAGCAGCATGGGGACAGGGGCAGACATTCAGTACTTC. Its protein is CASSMGTGADIQYF. Looking up the rest from reference TRBV5-1 and TRBJ2-4 gives the full variable domain: KAGVTQTPRYLIKTRGQQVTLSCSPISGHRSVSWYQQTPGQGLQFLFEYFSETQRNKGNFPGRFSGRQFSNSRSEMNVSTLELGDSALYLCASSMGTGADIQYFGAGTRLSVL.

The chain combines TRBV5-5 with TRBJ1-3; D ambiguous. This CDR3 comprises 14 residues. Germline values: CDR1 SGHKS, CDR2 YYEKEE (reference sequence). V gave up 4 bases and J gave up 4 bases, with 12 bases separating them. The CDR3 here is CASSREYTGNTIYF. The CDR3 nucleotides are TGTGCCAGCAGCCGAGAATATACCGGAAACACCATATATTTT.

The V call is TRBV5-4, the J call TRBJ1-6, with 10 bases aligning to TRBD1. V shed 0 bases, J shed 10 bases, and the junction held 7 bases outside the gene matches. Germline loops: CDR1 SGHNT, CDR2 YYREEE (reference sequence). The CDR3 runs to 16 residues. The CDR3 region is CASSLGSGTGVSPLHF. The DNA of the CDR3 is TGTGCCAGCAGCTTGGGCTCCGGGACAGGGGTATCACCCCTCCACTTT.

This sequence joins TRBV4-3 and TRBJ1-2, with 8 nucleotides matching TRBD1. The junction had 6 bases not matched to a gene; V was cut back by 4 bases and J by 5 bases. The CDR3 extends over 14 amino acids. Germline V gene sequence: CDR1 LGHNA, CDR2 YSLEER. CDR3 sequence: CASSRGTGDYGYTF. The CDR3 DNA reads TGCGCCAGCAGCCGAGGGACAGGCGATTATGGCTACACCTTC.

The gene calls are TRBV18 and TRBJ1-2; perhaps TRBD1 as D (5 bases). V was pared by 2 bases and J by 5 bases, with 9 bases between. This CDR3 comprises 13 residues. CDR1 and CDR2 (germline): KGHSH, LQKENI. The CDR3 DNA sequence: TGTGCCAGCTCACCAGGACAAAAGTATGGCTACACCTTC. Residues: CASSPGQKYGYTF.

V and J are TRBV10-3 and TRBJ2-7; D gene unclear. The V end lost 6 bases, the J end lost 4 bases, and 7 bases lay between the germline ends. Germline lookup yields CDR1 ENHRY and CDR2 SYGVKD. There are 11 residues in the CDR3. The DNA of the CDR3 is TGTGCCATCAGCGGTGGTTACGAGCAGTACTTC. Encoded protein: CAISGGYEQYF.

This rearrangement joins TRBV5-6 to TRBJ1-2; 8 bases fit TRBD1. This CDR3 spans 13 amino acids. Germline trimming cut 4 bases from V and 4 bases from J; bases unmatched to any gene: 3. Germline V gene lookup returns CDR1 SGHDT and CDR2 YYEEEE. This chain's CDR3 is CASSTDRVYGYTF. Written as DNA, the CDR3 is TGTGCCAGCAGCACGGACAGGGTCTATGGCTACACCTTC.

This clone came up a few times. The V gene is TRBV6-6, the J gene TRBJ1-1; no definite D call. This CDR3 has 14 amino acids. CDR1 and CDR2 from the germline V gene are MNHNY and SVGAGI (reference sequence). The V end was cut by 5 bases, the J end by 0 bases, with 10 bases between. This CDR3 is CASSLAAVNTEAFF. The CDR3 nucleotides read TGTGCCAGCAGTCTGGCGGCGGTGAACACTGAAGCTTTCTTT.

V and J are TRBV27 and TRBJ1-5; D might be TRBD1 (6 bases). The CDR3 extends over 15 amino acids. The V and J ends lost 2 bases and 0 bases respectively, with 8 bases between them. Germline CDR1 and CDR2: MNHEY and SMNVEV (reference sequence). CDR3 protein: CASSLKGVSNQPQHF. CDR3 nucleotide sequence: TGTGCCAGCAGTTTAAAGGGGGTTAGCAATCAGCCCCAGCATTTT.

V usage is TRBV4-3 and J usage is TRBJ2-7; tentatively, D is TRBD2 (7 bases). Looked up from germline, CDR1 is LGHNA and CDR2 is YSLEER. This CDR3 comprises 15 residues. The V end was cut by 5 bases, the J end by 3 bases, with 17 bases between. For the CDR3, the DNA is TGCGCCAGCAGCTACAGGGAGGGGTCCTACTACGAGCAGTACTTC. Translated: CASSYREGSYYEQYF.